A selection of T cell receptor beta chains follows, all from one sample in a study of CD4 and CD8 cells across lung adenocarcinoma regions. TCRdb re-derived calls from the PCR reads in MiXCR, one entry per CDR3 protein. This sample has over 15,000 distinct CDR3 sequences, with about half found just once. Specimen: CD8+ T cells from the center of a lung tumor. These receptors were taken from a female donor with lung adenocarcinoma. The CD4 and CD8 labels of this study may be unreliable. Each CDR3 is given with its conserved first and last residue. A D gene is named only where the DNA matches it firmly. Only some rows state a clone size, as once, few, many or a class for expanded clones.

v_call: TRBV6-1
clone_size: -
j_call: TRBJ1-5
d_call: -
cdr3_nt: TGTGCCAGCACCGTCGACGGCCAATCCTTTAAGGGGCATTTT
cdr3_aa: CASTVDGQSFKGHF

v_call: TRBV14
clone_size: -
j_call: TRBJ1-4
d_call: TRBD1
cdr3_nt: TGTGCCAGCAGCCGGGACAGGGACGAAAAACTGTTTTTT
cdr3_aa: CASSRDRDEKLFF

v_call: TRBV4-3
clone_size: -
j_call: TRBJ2-5
d_call: -
cdr3_nt: -
cdr3_aa: CASSQDWATGAPYF

v_call: TRBV4-1
clone_size: -
j_call: TRBJ2-7
d_call: -
cdr3_nt: TGCGCCAGCAGCCAAGTCGGAGGGTACTACGAGCAGTACTTC
cdr3_aa: CASSQVGGYYEQYF

v_call: TRBV12-5
clone_size: -
j_call: TRBJ1-1
d_call: -
cdr3_nt: TGTGCTAGTGGTTTGTTTGTCATCGGACTCATCTTCACTGAAGCTTTCTTT
cdr3_aa: CASGLFVIGLIFTEAFF

v_call: TRBV6-1
clone_size: -
j_call: TRBJ2-5
d_call: TRBD1
cdr3_nt: TGTGCCAGCACCCTCGGGGACAGGGTGCAGTACTTC
cdr3_aa: CASTLGDRVQYF

v_call: TRBV6-1
clone_size: -
j_call: TRBJ2-1
d_call: TRBD2
cdr3_nt: TGTGCCAGCAGCCGGACTAGCGGAGACTACAATGAGCAGTTCTTC
cdr3_aa: CASSRTSGDYNEQFF

v_call: TRBV10-3
clone_size: -
j_call: TRBJ2-2
d_call: TRBD1
cdr3_nt: TGTGCCATCAGGTCCCGGGCAGGGAGCACAGGGGCGCTGTTTTTT
cdr3_aa: CAIRSRAGSTGALFF

v_call: TRBV6-1
clone_size: -
j_call: TRBJ2-7
d_call: -
cdr3_nt: TGTGCCAGCAGCCGAATCCCATCCTACGAGCAGTACTTC
cdr3_aa: CASSRIPSYEQYF

v_call: TRBV7-2
clone_size: few
j_call: TRBJ1-2
d_call: -
cdr3_nt: TGTGCCAGCAGGGAGGACGGATTGAGTTGGGGCTACACCTTC
cdr3_aa: CASREDGLSWGYTF

v_call: TRBV6-1
clone_size: -
j_call: TRBJ1-2
d_call: TRBD1
cdr3_nt: TGTGCCAGCAGGTCTTACAGGGGGCGCCCCTATGGCTACACCTTC
cdr3_aa: CASRSYRGRPYGYTF

v_call: TRBV30
clone_size: -
j_call: TRBJ2-1
d_call: -
cdr3_nt: TGTGCCCCTCCCCGCGGGTGTAGGTACAATGAGCAGTTCTTC
cdr3_aa: CAPPRGCRYNEQFF

v_call: TRBV7-9
clone_size: few
j_call: TRBJ2-2
d_call: -
cdr3_nt: TGTGCCAGCGGGAACAGGGACGCCGGGGAGCTGTTTTTT
cdr3_aa: CASGNRDAGELFF

v_call: TRBV4-2
clone_size: few
j_call: TRBJ2-6
d_call: -
cdr3_nt: TGTGCCAGCAGCCAAGCCAGCGGTACTGGGGCCAACGTCCTGACTTTC
cdr3_aa: CASSQASGTGANVLTF

v_call: TRBV6-1
clone_size: -
j_call: TRBJ2-2
d_call: -
cdr3_nt: TGTGCCAGCTTTAAGGGAGGAAAGGAGAACACCGGGGAGCTGTTTTTT
cdr3_aa: CASFKGGKENTGELFF

v_call: TRBV10-3
clone_size: -
j_call: TRBJ2-1
d_call: -
cdr3_nt: TGTGCCATCAGTGACCCAGGGGGAGGGAGCTCCTACAATGAGCAGTTCTTC
cdr3_aa: CAISDPGGGSSYNEQFF

v_call: TRBV6-4
clone_size: -
j_call: TRBJ2-1
d_call: TRBD1
cdr3_nt: TGTGCCACCTCAAGACAGGGGGACTACAATGAGCAGTTCTTC
cdr3_aa: CATSRQGDYNEQFF

v_call: TRBV4-1
clone_size: -
j_call: TRBJ2-4
d_call: -
cdr3_nt: TGCGCCAGCAGCCAGCGGACAGCCAAAAACATTCAGTACTTC
cdr3_aa: CASSQRTAKNIQYF

v_call: TRBV6-1
clone_size: -
j_call: TRBJ1-2
d_call: TRBD1
cdr3_nt: TGTGCCAGCACACTGGGACAGGGGAACTATGGCTACACCTTC
cdr3_aa: CASTLGQGNYGYTF

v_call: TRBV27
clone_size: -
j_call: TRBJ2-4
d_call: -
cdr3_nt: TGTGCCAGCACGGGGCTAGGACGCAAAAACACGCAGTACTTC
cdr3_aa: CASTGLGRKNTQYF

v_call: TRBV6-1
clone_size: large
j_call: TRBJ2-2
d_call: TRBD2
cdr3_nt: TGTGCCAGCAGTGAAGCTAGCGGGAGCACCGGGGAGCTGTTTTTT
cdr3_aa: CASSEASGSTGELFF

v_call: TRBV12-3/TRBV12-4
clone_size: once
j_call: TRBJ1-1
d_call: -
cdr3_nt: TGTGCCAGCAGTTTTGGGGCAGGGCGCACTGAAGCTTTCTTT
cdr3_aa: CASSFGAGRTEAFF

v_call: TRBV14
clone_size: many
j_call: TRBJ2-1
d_call: -
cdr3_nt: TGTGCCAGCAGCCAAACAGCGAATGAGCAGTTCTTC
cdr3_aa: CASSQTANEQFF

v_call: TRBV6-1
clone_size: -
j_call: TRBJ2-3
d_call: TRBD1
cdr3_nt: TGTGCCAGCAGTCCAGGACAGGGACAATACCCAGATACGCAGTATTTT
cdr3_aa: CASSPGQGQYPDTQYF

v_call: TRBV12-3/TRBV12-4
clone_size: -
j_call: TRBJ2-1
d_call: -
cdr3_nt: TGTGCCAGCAGTTCGGGGACTGGAGAGACCCCGTACTTC
cdr3_aa: CASSSGTGETPYF

v_call: TRBV10-3
clone_size: -
j_call: TRBJ2-3
d_call: TRBD1
cdr3_nt: TGTGCCATCAGTCAGGACAGGGGGCCGAATACGCAGTATTTT
cdr3_aa: CAISQDRGPNTQYF

v_call: TRBV10-2
clone_size: many
j_call: TRBJ2-5
d_call: -
cdr3_nt: TGCGCCAGCAGTGAGCCGGGGCCCGAAGAGACCCAGTACTTC
cdr3_aa: CASSEPGPEETQYF

v_call: TRBV6-1
clone_size: medium-sized
j_call: TRBJ2-3
d_call: TRBD1
cdr3_nt: TGTGCCAGCAGTGAAGCCCATCCGGGACAGGGGAAAGATACGCAGTATTTT
cdr3_aa: CASSEAHPGQGKDTQYF

v_call: TRBV11-1
clone_size: -
j_call: TRBJ2-3
d_call: -
cdr3_nt: TGTGGGGGCCGTGCCCCAGATACGCAGTATTTC
cdr3_aa: CGGRAPDTQYF

v_call: TRBV6-1
clone_size: -
j_call: TRBJ2-1
d_call: TRBD2
cdr3_nt: TGTGCCAGCAGTGAACCTAGCGGGATCAATGAGCAGTTCTTC
cdr3_aa: CASSEPSGINEQFF

v_call: TRBV6-1
clone_size: many
j_call: TRBJ2-7
d_call: -
cdr3_nt: TGTGCCAGCAGCACAGGGCACCGCGAGCAGTACTTC
cdr3_aa: CASSTGHREQYF

v_call: TRBV6-4
clone_size: many
j_call: TRBJ2-3
d_call: TRBD2
cdr3_nt: TGTGCCAGCAGTGCCCTGGGGGAGGGCCGGGATACGCAGTATTTT
cdr3_aa: CASSALGEGRDTQYF

v_call: TRBV6-5
clone_size: few
j_call: TRBJ2-1
d_call: -
cdr3_nt: TGTGCCAGCAGTTACGGTCACCGTAGGGGATACAATGAGCAGTTCTTC
cdr3_aa: CASSYGHRRGYNEQFF

v_call: TRBV27
clone_size: -
j_call: TRBJ2-4
d_call: -
cdr3_nt: TGTGCCAGCAGTCCGGAGACTCTCGGGGAAAACATTCAGTACTTC
cdr3_aa: CASSPETLGENIQYF

v_call: TRBV27
clone_size: many
j_call: TRBJ1-2
d_call: -
cdr3_nt: TGTGCCAGCAGTTCTCTTCCTAACTATGGCTACACCTTC
cdr3_aa: CASSSLPNYGYTF

v_call: TRBV10-1
clone_size: -
j_call: TRBJ2-3
d_call: -
cdr3_nt: TGCGCCACCTCAGCTGGGTCTAGCACAGATACGCAGTATTTT
cdr3_aa: CATSAGSSTDTQYF

v_call: TRBV11-2
clone_size: -
j_call: TRBJ2-5
d_call: TRBD2
cdr3_nt: TGTGCCAGCAGGGGGGGGGGGGGAGAGGAGCAGTACTTC
cdr3_aa: CASRGGGGEEQYF

v_call: TRBV6-5
clone_size: -
j_call: TRBJ2-4
d_call: -
cdr3_nt: TGTGCCAGCAGTTCGGGGCTGGGAGCCAAAAACACTCAGTATTTC
cdr3_aa: CASSSGLGAKNTQYF

v_call: TRBV12-3/TRBV12-4
clone_size: -
j_call: TRBJ2-1
d_call: -
cdr3_nt: TGTGCCAGCAGTCCCTATGGAGTGAATGAGCAGTTCTTC
cdr3_aa: CASSPYGVNEQFF

v_call: TRBV5-1
clone_size: -
j_call: TRBJ2-4
d_call: TRBD2
cdr3_nt: TGCGCCAGCAGCCTTTTTAGACCCCCGGGGGGGGGAAAAAACATTCAGTACTTC
cdr3_aa: CASSLFRPPGGGKNIQYF

v_call: TRBV12-5
clone_size: many
j_call: TRBJ2-3
d_call: -
cdr3_nt: TGTGCTAGTGGTTTGGTACGGGATACGCAGTATTTT
cdr3_aa: CASGLVRDTQYF

v_call: TRBV6-1
clone_size: -
j_call: TRBJ1-6
d_call: TRBD1
cdr3_nt: TGTGCCAGCAGTGGGGTAACAGGGGATTCACCCCTCCACTTT
cdr3_aa: CASSGVTGDSPLHF

v_call: TRBV6-1
clone_size: many
j_call: TRBJ2-6
d_call: -
cdr3_nt: TGTGCCAGCAGTAAACGGATCTCTGGGGCCAACGTCCTGACTTTC
cdr3_aa: CASSKRISGANVLTF

v_call: TRBV6-5
clone_size: -
j_call: TRBJ2-2
d_call: TRBD2
cdr3_nt: TGTGCCAGCAGTTACTTAGCGGGGGGGAGCACCGGGACGCAGTTTTTT
cdr3_aa: CASSYLAGGSTGTQFF

v_call: TRBV4-1
clone_size: few
j_call: TRBJ2-1
d_call: TRBD2
cdr3_nt: TGCGCCAGCAGCTTTACTGTAGCGGGATACAATGAGCAGTTCTTC
cdr3_aa: CASSFTVAGYNEQFF

v_call: TRBV12-3/TRBV12-4
clone_size: few
j_call: TRBJ2-5
d_call: -
cdr3_nt: TGTGCCAGCAGTTTCTATGGCCAAGAGACCCAGTACTTC
cdr3_aa: CASSFYGQETQYF

v_call: TRBV6-1
clone_size: few
j_call: TRBJ2-5
d_call: TRBD2
cdr3_nt: TGTGCCAGCAGTGCGGGAGGGGATGACTACCTTAGGTACTTC
cdr3_aa: CASSAGGDDYLRYF

v_call: TRBV6-1
clone_size: -
j_call: TRBJ2-4
d_call: -
cdr3_nt: TGTGCCAGCAGTGACAAGGAGAAACTAGCCAAAAACATTCAGTACTTC
cdr3_aa: CASSDKEKLAKNIQYF

v_call: TRBV11-1
clone_size: -
j_call: TRBJ2-2
d_call: -
cdr3_nt: TGTGCCAGCAGCCCCCGGGTTGGGGAGCTGTTTTTT
cdr3_aa: CASSPRVGELFF

v_call: TRBV6-1
clone_size: -
j_call: TRBJ2-4
d_call: -
cdr3_nt: TGTGCCAGCGGCCGGGGGCGGTGGGCCAAAAACACGCAGTACTTC
cdr3_aa: CASGRGRWAKNTQYF

v_call: TRBV4-1
clone_size: -
j_call: TRBJ2-7
d_call: -
cdr3_nt: TGCGCCAGCAGCCCTGGCAGGCTCGTTTCCTACGAGCAGTACTTC
cdr3_aa: CASSPGRLVSYEQYF

v_call: TRBV9
clone_size: -
j_call: TRBJ2-3
d_call: -
cdr3_nt: TGTGCCAGCAGCCCCAGAACGGGGGTCACAGATACGCAGTATTTT
cdr3_aa: CASSPRTGVTDTQYF

v_call: TRBV6-1
clone_size: -
j_call: TRBJ2-5
d_call: -
cdr3_nt: TGTGCCAGCAGTCGCGGGGGAGTGGGGGGGCCTGGCCCAGAGACGCAGTACTTT
cdr3_aa: CASSRGGVGGPGPETQYF

v_call: TRBV10-3
clone_size: once
j_call: TRBJ2-5
d_call: -
cdr3_nt: TGTGCGGGCAGGGGGGGGCATGACCCAGAGACGCAGTACTTC
cdr3_aa: CAGRGGHDPETQYF

v_call: TRBV6-1
clone_size: -
j_call: TRBJ2-4
d_call: -
cdr3_nt: TGTGCCAGCTGCGCGGGGCTGCCAGGCAAAGATATTCAGTACTTT
cdr3_aa: CASCAGLPGKDIQYF

v_call: TRBV6-1
clone_size: -
j_call: TRBJ2-5
d_call: TRBD1
cdr3_nt: TGTGCCAGCAGTGAGGCCCATGCGGGACAGGGCCAAGAGACCCAGTACTTC
cdr3_aa: CASSEAHAGQGQETQYF

v_call: TRBV27
clone_size: -
j_call: TRBJ2-3
d_call: -
cdr3_nt: TGTGCCAGCAGTTTAGACAGCTATAGCACAGATACGCAGTATTTT
cdr3_aa: CASSLDSYSTDTQYF